This T cell receptor (beta chain) appears in the sequencing data of a study of graft-versus-host responses after intestinal transplantation. The overall study: Grafts were multivisceral, liver-intestinal, or isolated intestinal. Tacrolimus and steroids were given for around 3 years to all recipients after anti-thymocyte globulin induction. Overall study findings and caveats: In recipient marrow, GvH clones were found, and some appeared first in ileum or blood. Allograft clonal ratios (graft-versus-host to host-versus-graft) were high in patients who had graft-donor T cell macrochimerism.

V lost 2 bases to trimming and J lost 3 bases, with 7 bases between them. This CDR3 contains 14 residues. CDR1 is MNHNS and CDR2 is SASEGT in the germline V gene. A note on this clone: Its specificity is unknown.

The method was immunoSEQ multiplex PCR; TCRdb's version includes in-frame clones alone and lacks a portion of them. Among around 99,000 clones listed, roughly 86% were seen once. This receptor was obtained from a human donor who was the organ donor for an intestinal transplant. The sample here was unstimulated CD4+ T cells sorted from spleen or lymph node cells, taken before transplant. The V gene is TRBV6-1, the J gene TRBJ2-2; D gene uncertain. The CDR3 DNA sequence: TGTGCCAGCAGTGAACCCCGCGACACCGGGGAGCTGTTTTTT. As protein: CASSEPRDTGELFF.